This TCR beta chain was found in a study of blood T cell repertoires in COVID-19. Study-level background: Material from acute and convalescent COVID-19 was sourced from the United States, Italy and Spain.

CDR1 and CDR2 (germline): LNHDA, SQIVND (reference sequence). The V segment lost 1 base and the J segment 3 bases; nucleotides outside the gene matches: 3. The CDR3 covers 16 residues. Original processing notes: Nucleated cell counts were estimated from reference gene primer amplification. Profiling relied on immunoSEQ multiplex PCR, and the TCRdb table lists in-frame clones only, not all of them. The V and J calls and clone size come from that table; D and trimming were worked out from the DNA. The top ten clones hold 5% to 7% of a sample with approximately 250,000 clones, over 80% of them seen once.

The chain is built from TRBV19 and TRBJ2-1; 10 positions match TRBD1. The specimen sequenced was peripheral blood. This sequence was found in a woman aged 55-69 years with active or convalescent COVID-19. The CDR3 is CASSIGDRGSYNEQFF. The CDR3 DNA sequence: TGTGCCAGTAGTATAGGGGACAGGGGAAGCTACAATGAGCAGTTCTTC.